This entry describes one TCR beta chain. The entry originates in a study of OX40 agonist ivuxolimab in advanced cancers. Germline V lookup: CDR1 WSHSY, CDR2 SAAADI. The length of the CDR3 is 13 residues. V gave up 10 bases and J gave up 9 bases, with 16 bases separating them. Only in-frame clones appear in the TCRdb table, and some are missing; sequencing was by immunoSEQ multiplex PCR. The data contain 65,000 to 95,000 clones, 86% of them singletons. Sequencing was performed on CD4+ or CD8+ T cells sorted from blood, taken in a trial of the OX40 agonist ivuxolimab. The chain links TRBV10-2 to TRBJ1-6; the D gene is possibly TRBD1 (6 bases). The sequence derives from an adult with an advanced solid tumor such as melanoma, head and neck, liver or kidney cancer. The CDR3 DNA reads TGCGCCACCCAACCAGGGGTGGGTTCACCCCTCCACTTT. Its translation: CATQPGVGSPLHF.